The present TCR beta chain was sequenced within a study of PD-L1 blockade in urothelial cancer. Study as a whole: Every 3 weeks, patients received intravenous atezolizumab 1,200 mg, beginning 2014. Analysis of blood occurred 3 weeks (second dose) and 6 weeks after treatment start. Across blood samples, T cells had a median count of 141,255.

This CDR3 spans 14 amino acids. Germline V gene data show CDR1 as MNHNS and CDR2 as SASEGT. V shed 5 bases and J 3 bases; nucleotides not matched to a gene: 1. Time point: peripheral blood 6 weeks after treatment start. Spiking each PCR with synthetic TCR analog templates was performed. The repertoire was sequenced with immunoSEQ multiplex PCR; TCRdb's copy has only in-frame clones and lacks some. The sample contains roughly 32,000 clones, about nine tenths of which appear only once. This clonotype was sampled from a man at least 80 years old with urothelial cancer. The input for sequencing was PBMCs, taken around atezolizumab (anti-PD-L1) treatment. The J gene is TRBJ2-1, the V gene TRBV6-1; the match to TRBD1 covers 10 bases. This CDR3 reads CASSWTGGYNEQFF. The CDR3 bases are TGTGCCAGCAGTTGGACAGGGGGCTACAATGAGCAGTTCTTC.